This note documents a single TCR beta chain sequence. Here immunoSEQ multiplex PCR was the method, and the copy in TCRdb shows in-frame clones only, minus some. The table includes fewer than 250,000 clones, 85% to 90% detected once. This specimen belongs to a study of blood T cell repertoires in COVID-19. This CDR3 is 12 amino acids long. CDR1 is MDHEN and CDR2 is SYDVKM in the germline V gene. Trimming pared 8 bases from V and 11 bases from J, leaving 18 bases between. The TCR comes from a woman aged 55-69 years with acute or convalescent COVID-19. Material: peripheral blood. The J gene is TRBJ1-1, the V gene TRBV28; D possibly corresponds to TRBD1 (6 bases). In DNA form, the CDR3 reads TGTGCCAGCCAGACGGGGACAACGGGTGCTTTCTTT. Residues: CASQTGTTGAFF.